The 5 T cell receptor beta chains reported below all come from one sample, sequenced in a study of CD8 T cells in Susac syndrome. When the RNA was reverse transcribed, random hexamers were used with an input of roughly 0.45 to 1 ug. TCRdb used MiXCR to reprocess the immunoSEQ multiplex PCR reads, holding one entry per CDR3 protein. The repertoire holds under 90,000 distinct CDR3 sequences, 95% seen once, with roughly 0.44% in the top ten. Sequencing was performed on CD8+ T cells from PBMCs. The receptors were sampled from a human donor with Susac syndrome.

The chain links TRBV28 to TRBJ2-6, with D perhaps TRBD1 (5 bases). The CDR3 runs 16 residues. Germline V gene sequence: CDR1 MDHEN, CDR2 SYDVKM. Trimming took 3 bases from V and 2 from J, leaving 11 bases between them. CDR3 loop: CASSLGRGAGANVLTF. Here the CDR3 DNA reads TGTGCCAGCAGTTTGGGGCGAGGTGCTGGGGCCAACGTCCTGACTTTC.

The J gene is TRBJ1-1, the V gene TRBV7-9; the D is unclear. Trimming stripped 1 base from V and 1 base from J, with 10 bases between. This CDR3 has 15 residues. CDR1 and CDR2 from the germline V gene are SEHNR and FQNEAQ (reference sequence). CDR3 sequence: CASSLGGAANTEAFF. For the CDR3, the DNA is TGTGCCAGCAGCTTAGGGGGAGCAGCGAACACTGAAGCTTTCTTT.

V usage is TRBV15 and J usage is TRBJ2-5, with D maybe TRBD2 (6 bases). Trimming removed 1 base from V and 5 bases from J, with 20 bases in between. From germline, CDR1 is LNHNV and CDR2 YYDKDF (reference sequence). The CDR3 is made up of 17 amino acids. In nucleotides, the CDR3 is TGTGCCACCAGCAGAGTGGGGAGTGGGAGGCTCCAGGAGACCCAGTACTTC. Its translation: CATSRVGSGRLQETQYF.

The rearrangement uses TRBV27 and TRBJ2-5, with D unresolved. Germline values: CDR1 MNHEY, CDR2 SMNVEV (reference sequence). This CDR3 region has 13 residues. The ends were cut back, 4 bases at V and 5 bases at J, with 11 bases in the middle. CDR3 DNA: TGTGCCAGCAGTTACACAACCAGGGAGACCCAGTACTTC. It yields the protein CASSYTTRETQYF.

This chain uses TRBV12-3 or TRBV12-4 with TRBJ2-3, with unresolved D. Trimming removed 3 bases at V and 0 bases at J, with 4 bases between. The CDR3 consists of 13 residues. This chain's CDR3 is CASSFASTDTQYF. CDR3 coding DNA: TGTGCCAGCAGTTTTGCGAGCACAGATACGCAGTATTTT.